This T cell receptor beta chain was found in a study of human T cells and chemical hapten exposure. In the study overall: Patch tests of 0.01% DPC on the upper back were read at 6 days.

As to time point: patch test 1, 2 weeks after DPC sensitization. Treatment here: therapeutic diphenylcyclopropenone sensitization with weekly scalp DPC. Points on this clonotype: Its target is unknown.

Broader study findings: TCRs at high frequency, those above 1 in 1000, did not change with DPC sensitization. The study found that PT1 expanded TCR counts correlated positively with patch test score.

This CDR3 has 15 residues. V lost 0 bases and J 1 base, leaving 9 bases between the germline ends. Germline V gene data show CDR1 as WNHNN and CDR2 as SYGVQD (reference sequence). TCRdb processed the RACE reads anew with MiXCR; each CDR3 protein has one entry. The table has some 200,000 distinct CDR3 sequences, under 25% seen once. This clonotype originated in a woman between 45 and 60 years old with alopecia areata. Some clones in this sample may be carry-over from other donors' samples. This chain connects TRBV10-1 to TRBJ1-2; possible D gene TRBD1, 5 bases. This specimen was whole blood, taken in connection with sensitization to the hapten diphenylcyclopropenone (DPC). The CDR3 bases are TGCGCCAGCAGTGAGTCCGGGGCAGATAACTATGGCTACACCTTC. Translating gives CASSESGADNYGYTF.